These 8 T cell receptor beta chains originate from one sample sequenced in a study of blood T cell repertoires in COVID-19. Sequencing used immunoSEQ multiplex PCR; TCRdb keeps in-frame clones, though not all of them. The data hold around 95,000 clones, with approximately 90% observed a single time. Source material: peripheral blood. The receptors here all came from a man aged 45 to 65 with active COVID-19.

Here the CDR3 DNA reads TGTGCCAGCAGCTTCGGGACTAAGGTCGCAGATACGCAGTATTTT. Protein: CASSFGTKVADTQYF. V gene TRBV5-4 combines with J gene TRBJ2-3; 7 bases fit TRBD2. Germline V gene lookup returns CDR1 SGHNT and CDR2 YYREEE (reference sequence). V shed 2 bases and J 4 bases; nucleotides not matched to a gene: 7. This CDR3 is 15 amino acids long.

The V gene is TRBV27, the J gene TRBJ2-4; 10 nucleotides line up with TRBD1. The germline CDR1 and CDR2 sequences are MNHEY and SMNVEV (reference sequence). V lost 3 bases to trimming and J lost 7 bases; unmatched junction nucleotides: 3. The CDR3 consists of 14 residues. The CDR3 sequence is CASSFGTGVNIQYF. CDR3 in DNA: TGTGCCAGCAGTTTTGGGACAGGGGTCAACATTCAGTACTTC.

The chain has TRBV10-1 and TRBJ1-2; 9 nucleotides match TRBD1. With V trimmed by 6 bases and J by 10 bases, 9 bases remained unmatched. This CDR3 is 13 amino acids long. The germline V gene has CDR1 WNHNN and CDR2 SYGVQD (reference sequence). The CDR3 sequence is CASRAGTGRNYTF. Written as DNA, the CDR3 is TGCGCCAGCAGGGCTGGGACAGGGCGGAACTACACCTTC.

V and J are TRBV11-2 and TRBJ1-1; D perhaps matches TRBD1 (5 bases). Germline CDR1 reads SGHAT; CDR2 reads FQNNGV. This CDR3 contains 13 residues. V lost 5 bases, J lost 1 base, and 8 bases lay in between. The CDR3 DNA follows: TGTGCCAGCAGCCGGGACTGGAACACTGAAGCTTTCTTT. Its translation: CASSRDWNTEAFF.

The genes are TRBV23-1 and TRBJ2-6; D uncertain. TRBV23-1 is reported as an ORF; its role is uncertain. This CDR3 is built from 15 residues. Trimming took 2 bases from V and 0 from J, leaving 5 bases between them. The CDR3 protein is CASSQRGSGANVLTF. CDR3 sequence (DNA): TGCGCCAGCAGTCAACGAGGCTCTGGGGCCAACGTCCTGACTTTC.

This rearrangement joins TRBV12-5 to TRBJ1-5; TRBD1 matches at 7 bases. Germline lookup yields CDR1 LGHNT and CDR2 FRNRAP. V gave up 3 bases and J gave up 2 bases; unmatched junction bases: 7. This CDR3 contains 16 residues. CDR3 coding DNA: TGTGCTAGTGGTTTCCAAAGCGGACAGGGCAATCAGCCCCAGCATTTT. Its translation is CASGFQSGQGNQPQHF. Supplemented by reference TRBV12-5 and TRBJ1-5, the full variable domain reads DARVTQTPRHKVTEMGQEVTMRCQPILGHNTVFWYRQTMMQGLELLAYFRNRAPLDDSGMPKDRFSAEMPDATLATLKIQPSEPRDSAVYFCASGFQSGQGNQPQHFGDGTRLSIL.

V usage is TRBV2 and J usage is TRBJ1-5; 9 positions agree with TRBD1. This CDR3 comprises 15 residues. After removal of 6 bases from V and 2 bases from J, the junction contained 5 bases not matched to a gene. Germline V CDR1 and CDR2: SNHLY, FYNNEI. The CDR3 protein is CASSLQGAGNQPQHF. The CDR3 DNA sequence: TGTGCCAGCAGCTTACAGGGGGCAGGCAATCAGCCCCAGCATTTT.

CDR3 bases: TGTGCCAGTAGTATAGGGAGACTAGCGGGGGCCAATGAGCAGTTCTTC. It codes for CASSIGRLAGANEQFF. The chain combines TRBV19 with TRBJ2-1, with 12 bases that match TRBD2. The germline CDR1 and CDR2 sequences are LNHDA and SQIVND (reference sequence). Trimming cost V 1 base and J 6 bases; bases outside gene matches: 4. The CDR3 runs to 16 residues. Full variable domain (remainder filled in from reference TRBV19 and TRBJ2-1): DGGITQSPKYLFRKEGQNVTLSCEQNLNHDAMYWYRQDPGQGLRLIYYSQIVNDFQKGDIAEGYSVSREKKESFPLTVTSAQKNPTAFYLCASSIGRLAGANEQFFGPGTRLTVL.